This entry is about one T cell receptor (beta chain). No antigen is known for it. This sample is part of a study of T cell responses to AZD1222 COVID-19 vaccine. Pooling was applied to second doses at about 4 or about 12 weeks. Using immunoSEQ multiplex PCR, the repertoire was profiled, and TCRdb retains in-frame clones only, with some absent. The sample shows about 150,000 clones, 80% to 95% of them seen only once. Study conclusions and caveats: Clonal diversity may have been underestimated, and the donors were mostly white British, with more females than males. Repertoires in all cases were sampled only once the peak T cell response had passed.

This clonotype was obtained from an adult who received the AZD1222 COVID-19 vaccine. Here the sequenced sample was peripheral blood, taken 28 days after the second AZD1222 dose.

CDR3 loop: CASSLLGADSPLHF. The CDR3 nucleotides are TGTGCCAGCAGCCTACTAGGGGCCGATTCACCCCTCCACTTT. The V call is TRBV27, the J call TRBJ1-6, with a weak D call TRBD1 (5 bases). Germline V gene data show CDR1 as MNHEY and CDR2 as SMNVEV (reference sequence). V was clipped by 6 bases and J by 8 bases, with 14 bases between them. The CDR3 loop spans 14 amino acids.